The subject of this entry is one T cell receptor beta chain. Its target is unknown. The donor population consisted of healthy HIV-negative adults with no recent acute infections or vaccinations. CD45RA+ naive and CD45RA-negative memory subsets were separated from CD4+ cells. Assay used: immunoSEQ multiplex PCR; TCRdb lists only in-frame clones, some missing. Of roughly 1.5 million clones listed, around 98% are singletons. These data are taken from a study of shared clonotypes between healthy human individuals. V was pared by 2 bases and J by 10 bases, with 11 bases of the junction left unmatched. Germline-derived CDR1 and CDR2 are SGHTA and FQGNSA. The CDR3 is 14 amino acids. Study results and caveats: It was expected that sequencing depth would affect clonotype sharing among donors.

Sequenced material: naive CD4+ T cells sorted from blood. Subset noted: CD45RA+ positively selected. V and J are TRBV7-2 and TRBJ2-7; 7 nucleotides align to TRBD1. This receptor was taken from a man aged 25 to 40 in good health. This CDR3 reads CASSLKDRVGFQYF. The CDR3 DNA reads TGTGCCAGCAGCTTAAAAGACAGGGTTGGTTTTCAGTACTTC.